This T cell receptor beta chain was documented in a study of T cells in Graves' hyperthyroidism and ophthalmopathy. The CDR3 is 15 residues long. V lost 4 bases to trimming and J lost 5 bases; unmatched junction nucleotides: 5. Germline CDR1 is MNHEY and CDR2 is SMNVEV (reference sequence). Patients between 18 and 65 years old had hyperthyroidism, newly diagnosed and lasting under 2 months. RNA transcripts gave rise to amplified TCR beta CDR3 regions. Primed by the HTBI set, a first-round RT-PCR was run on the TCR CDR3. From the multiplex PCR reads, TCRdb called clonotypes with MiXCR, one entry per CDR3 protein. The sample has 350,000 to 400,000 distinct CDR3 sequences, about 15% seen once; the top ten hold 32%. This clonotype was observed many times.

Source material: blood. This receptor was taken from a woman in her 30s with Graves' hyperthyroidism. The chain is built from TRBV27 and TRBJ2-1; 10 bases are a match to TRBD2. The CDR3 sequence is CASSSRLAGNNEQFF. CDR3 nucleotide sequence: TGTGCCAGCAGTTCAAGACTAGCGGGTAACAATGAGCAGTTCTTC.